Following are 14 T cell receptor beta chains from one sample sequenced in a study of cytomegalovirus exposure and HLA in healthy donors (dated by TCRdb to 2015 to 2018). Library creation used the immunoSEQ multiplex PCR assay. The multiplex PCR relied on a mix of 60 forward primers for TCR Vbeta segments and 13 reverse primers for TCR Jbeta segments. TCRdb mirrors the immuneACCESS table, restricted to in-frame sequences. Some clones are absent from its copies; in checked studies, under half trace to an unresolved V gene, and the reason for the others is unknown. The sample table contains about 130,000 clones; only one count was recorded for roughly 79% of them. The ten largest account for 0.6% to 0.7% of the sample. Sequenced sample: PBMCs. All receptors come from a man in his late teens or twenties in good health and CMV-seronegative.

This chain joins TRBV15 and TRBJ1-1; D possibly corresponds to TRBD1 (5 bases). Trimming took 3 bases from V and 0 from J, leaving 11 bases between them. CDR3 length equals 15 residues. The germline V gene encodes CDR1 LNHNV and CDR2 YYDKDF (reference sequence). CDR3 nucleotide sequence: TGTGCCACCAGCAGGGGGCGAAACCTGAACACTGAAGCTTTCTTT. Residues: CATSRGRNLNTEAFF.

The chain links TRBV2 to TRBJ1-5; 8 positions agree with TRBD1. CDR1 and CDR2 from the germline V gene are SNHLY and FYNNEI. The CDR3 has 16 amino acids. The J segment lost 7 bases and the V segment lost 5 bases, leaving 13 bases of the junction unmatched. The CDR3 is CASSQHYGQGDQPQHF. The CDR3, as DNA: TGTGCCAGCAGTCAACATTATGGACAGGGTGACCAGCCCCAGCATTTT.

Only one count was recorded for this clone. The chain recombines TRBV7-2 with TRBJ1-2, with a weak D call TRBD1 (6 bases). The V end was cut by 2 bases, the J end by 8 bases, with 12 bases between. Germline V gene lookup returns CDR1 SGHTA and CDR2 FQGNSA. CDR3 length equals 13 residues. CDR3 nucleotides: TGTGCCAGCAGCTTAAACGCAGGGGAGGGCTACACCTTC. Translated, it gives CASSLNAGEGYTF.

The chain has TRBV4-3 and TRBJ1-2; D is undetermined. The V and J ends lost 2 bases and 4 bases respectively, with 8 bases between them. Germline CDR1 reads LGHNA; CDR2 reads YSLEER. The CDR3 runs to 13 residues. This CDR3 reads CASSQKRAYGYTF. The CDR3 nucleotides are TGCGCCAGCAGCCAAAAGAGGGCCTATGGCTACACCTTC.

This chain's CDR3 is CASSATGDSNQPQHF. The CDR3 DNA reads as TGTGCCAGCAGTGCGACAGGAGATAGCAATCAGCCCCAGCATTTT. The V call is TRBV6-1, the J call TRBJ1-5, with D possibly being TRBD1 (6 bases). Germline lookup yields CDR1 MNHNS and CDR2 SASEGT. This CDR3 has 15 amino acids. Between the trimmed V and J ends, which lost 4 bases and 0 bases, there was a span of 10 bases.

The chain links TRBV25-1 to TRBJ1-2; D is unclear. There are 12 residues in the CDR3. V was clipped by 4 bases and J by 2 bases, with 5 bases between them. CDR1 and CDR2 (germline): MGHDK, SYGVNS. For the CDR3, the DNA is TGTGCCAGCAGTGGACACAACTATGGCTACACCTTC. The encoded protein is CASSGHNYGYTF.

The chain joins TRBV5-1 to TRBJ2-2, with D uncertain. The V end was cut by 2 bases, the J end by 7 bases, with 12 bases between. CDR1 and CDR2 (germline): SGHRS, YFSETQ. This CDR3 is 14 amino acids long. CDR3 DNA sequence: TGCGCCAGCAGCTTACTCTTACAGAACGGGGAGCTGTTTTTT. The encoded protein is CASSLLLQNGELFF.

This chain joins TRBV4-1 and TRBJ1-5; D remains unclear. Trimming took off 2 bases at V and 6 bases at J, with 8 bases between the two ends. The CDR3 has 13 amino acids. Germline CDR1 reads MGHRA; CDR2 reads YSYEKL. CDR3 coding DNA: TGCGCCAGCAGCCAAACTATTAGTCAGCCCCAGCATTTT. Its protein is CASSQTISQPQHF.

CDR3 nucleotide sequence: TGTGCCAGCAGCCCAGGGATTGGGCCTAATGAAAAACTGTTTTTT. Residues: CASSPGIGPNEKLFF. J is TRBJ1-4 and V is TRBV11-2; perhaps TRBD1 as D (5 bases). Germline values: CDR1 SGHAT, CDR2 FQNNGV. V lost 5 bases and J 3 bases, leaving 13 bases between the germline ends. The CDR3 has 15 amino acids.

Turning to this clone: Additional DNA sequences in this sample encode the identical CDR3. The chain couples TRBV4-3 to TRBJ2-7; 13 bases agree with TRBD2. With V trimmed by 0 bases and J by 4 bases, 3 bases remained unmatched. The length of the CDR3 is 16 residues. CDR1 is LGHNA and CDR2 is YSLEER in the germline V gene. In DNA, the CDR3 is TGCGCCAGCAGCCAAGAAACTAGCGGGGGGGATTACGAGCAGTACTTC. This translates into CASSQETSGGDYEQYF.

The sample holds a few counts of this clone. The V call is TRBV6-6, the J call TRBJ1-1; TRBD1 aligns across 10 bases. This CDR3 region has 15 residues. With 2 bases clipped from V and 3 bases from J, the junction kept 3 bases outside the gene matches. From germline, CDR1 is MNHNY and CDR2 SVGAGI (reference sequence). The CDR3 here is CASSYPGTGDTEAFF. CDR3 DNA sequence: TGTGCCAGCAGTTACCCGGGGACAGGGGACACTGAAGCTTTCTTT.

The J gene is TRBJ2-5, the V gene TRBV5-4; 12 bases align to TRBD2. V was clipped by 4 bases and J by 4 bases; unmatched bases: 14. The CDR3 loop spans 18 amino acids. CDR1 is SGHNT, CDR2 YYREEE, per germline (reference sequence). This CDR3 reads CASSRRLAGAPEGETQYF. The CDR3 coding sequence is TGTGCCAGCAGCCGAAGACTAGCGGGGGCCCCCGAGGGAGAGACCCAGTACTTC.

The chain joins TRBV5-1 to TRBJ2-1; tentative D call: TRBD1 (6 bases). The CDR3 length is 14 residues. Trimming took 6 bases from V and 3 from J, leaving 13 bases between them. Germline loops: CDR1 SGHRS, CDR2 YFSETQ. The CDR3 loop is CASTSDSFYNEQFF. The CDR3 nucleotides are TGCGCCAGCACCTCGGACAGTTTCTACAATGAGCAGTTCTTC.

The V gene is TRBV5-1, the J gene TRBJ1-6; 8 nucleotides line up with TRBD1. Germline CDR1 SGHRS, CDR2 YFSETQ. Trimming cost V 3 bases and J 5 bases; bases outside gene matches: 4. CDR3 length: 15 residues. In nucleotides, the CDR3 is TGCGCCAGCAGCTACGACAGGGGTAATAATTCACCCCTCCACTTT. Its translation is CASSYDRGNNSPLHF.